These 18 T cell receptor beta chains were all obtained from the same sample, sequenced in a study of blood T cells in healthy people across ages. A J-beta primer mix and a sample-barcoded 5' primer were used in a second PCR of roughly 7 to 12 cycles. TCRdb independently ran MiXCR on the 5' RACE reads; one entry per CDR3 protein. Of about 1.1 million distinct CDR3 sequences in the sample, roughly two fifths were seen once. Sequencing was performed on blood. The receptors derive from a man between 18 and 35 years old in good health.

This clonotype was detected a few times. The V call is TRBV6-6, the J call TRBJ2-1, with TRBD2 matching 10 bases. Germline V gene sequence: CDR1 MNHNY, CDR2 SVGAGI (reference sequence). This CDR3 contains 15 residues. V lost 2 bases, J lost 6 bases, and 4 bases stayed unmatched. CDR3 nucleotide sequence: TGTGCCAGCAGTTACCGTAGCGGGGGGTCCAATGAGCAGTTCTTC. Protein product: CASSYRSGGSNEQFF.

The chain has TRBV4-1 and TRBJ1-1, with D perhaps TRBD1 (6 bases). The CDR3 spans 15 residues. CDR1 is MGHRA, CDR2 YSYEKL, per germline. Trimming cost V 0 bases and J 1 base, with 9 bases left between them. The CDR3 nucleotides read TGCGCCAGCAGCCAAGAGGGGGGCACGAACACTGAAGCTTTCTTT. Encoded protein: CASSQEGGTNTEAFF.

This clonotype was seen more than once but under ten times. This sequence joins TRBV10-3 and TRBJ2-7; weak D call: TRBD2 (5 bases). The CDR3 runs 13 residues. V was shortened by 0 bases and J by 5 bases, with 8 bases between the two germline ends. CDR1 is ENHRY and CDR2 is SYGVKD in the germline V gene. The chain's CDR3 is CAISESEVDEQYF. DNA for the CDR3: TGTGCCATCAGTGAGTCGGAGGTGGACGAGCAGTACTTC.

The rearrangement links TRBV29-1 to TRBJ2-5; D is uncertain. The CDR3 is made up of 13 amino acids. V was trimmed by 3 bases and J by 1 base, leaving 9 bases between them. Germline-derived CDR1 and CDR2 are SQVTM and ANQGSEA. CDR3 in DNA: TGCAGCGTTGATTCCGGAATCCAAGAGACCCAGTACTTC. Amino acid sequence: CSVDSGIQETQYF.

The table lists this clonotype with a few counts. The rearrangement joins TRBV7-2 to TRBJ1-1; D gene uncertain. The V end lost 3 bases, the J end lost 4 bases, and 12 bases lay between the germline ends. The germline CDR1 and CDR2 sequences are SGHTA and FQGNSA. CDR3 length: 14 residues. CDR3 sequence reads: CASSFMREGTEAFF. The CDR3 DNA reads as TGTGCCAGCAGCTTCATGAGGGAGGGCACTGAAGCTTTCTTT.

The V gene is TRBV6-2 or TRBV6-3, the J gene TRBJ1-1; TRBD1 might be the D (5 bases). This CDR3 has 15 residues. Trimming took 6 bases from V and 3 from J, leaving 17 bases between them. Germline CDR1 MNHEY, CDR2 SVGEGT. The chain's CDR3 is CASSPLGDEDTEAFF. The DNA for the CDR3 is TGTGCCAGCAGCCCACTCGGGGACGAAGACACTGAAGCTTTCTTT.

This clonotype was seen a few times. V and J are TRBV4-3 and TRBJ2-5; D gene unclear. Trimming removed 3 bases at V and 11 bases at J, with 16 bases between. Germline CDR1 and CDR2: LGHNA and YSLEER. The CDR3 has 13 amino acids. The CDR3: CASSHETDTEQYF. The CDR3 DNA is TGCGCCAGCAGCCACGAAACCGACACAGAGCAGTACTTC.

This clonotype was counted between two and nine times. The chain employs TRBV27 and TRBJ1-2; D is undetermined. V shed 2 bases and J shed 2 bases, with 12 bases lying between them. The CDR3 length is 15 residues. CDR1 and CDR2 from the germline V gene are MNHEY and SMNVEV (reference sequence). The CDR3 DNA reads TGTGCCAGCAGTTTAGAGCTCTCCCCCAACTATGGCTACACCTTC. Translated: CASSLELSPNYGYTF.

This rearrangement joins TRBV7-9 to TRBJ1-2; no clear D. Between the trimmed V and J ends, which lost 4 bases and 6 bases, there was a span of 12 bases. The V gene's germline CDR1 is SEHNR and CDR2 FQNEAQ (reference sequence). The CDR3 length is 13 residues. In nucleotides, the CDR3 is TGTGCCAGCAGCTCGGGCACCAGTGATGGCTACACCTTC. This translates into CASSSGTSDGYTF.

J is TRBJ1-5 and V is TRBV7-2; D not resolved. The CDR3 is made up of 17 amino acids. CDR1 and CDR2 (germline): SGHTA, FQGNSA. With 2 bases removed from V and 2 bases from J, the gap between germline ends came to 16 bases. CDR3 loop: CASSLTPGGGGNQPQHF. The CDR3, as DNA: TGTGCCAGCAGCTTAACGCCCGGAGGAGGCGGCAATCAGCCCCAGCATTTT.

This clonotype came up a few times. The genes are TRBV4-3 and TRBJ1-1, with 7 bases aligning to TRBD1. Germline loops: CDR1 LGHNA, CDR2 YSLEER. The V segment lost 1 base and the J segment 1 base; nucleotides outside the gene matches: 9. The CDR3 sequence is 17 residues long. The CDR3 reads CASSQVVAGGWNTEAFF. The CDR3 coding sequence is TGCGCCAGCAGCCAAGTAGTAGCAGGGGGATGGAACACTGAAGCTTTCTTT.

This clonotype is a singleton in its sample. This chain uses TRBV2 with TRBJ1-6; D perhaps matches TRBD1 (6 bases). Between the trimmed V and J ends, which lost 1 base and 15 bases, there was a span of 13 bases. CDR3 length: 13 residues. From germline, CDR1 is SNHLY and CDR2 FYNNEI. CDR3 amino acids: CASSEEGGWGLHF. The DNA of the CDR3 is TGTGCCAGCAGTGAAGAAGGGGGATGGGGCCTCCACTTT.

V and J are TRBV29-1 and TRBJ2-2, with D perhaps TRBD2 (5 bases). This CDR3 is built from 11 residues. The V end was cut by 4 bases, the J end by 9 bases, with 9 bases between. Germline V gene sequence: CDR1 SQVTM, CDR2 ANQGSEA. The CDR3 nucleotides are TGCAGCGTTGGTACGGGGTGGGAGCTGTTTTTT. Its protein is CSVGTGWELFF.

This clonotype appeared a few times. The CDR3 nucleotides read TGCAGTGCTAGAGTAACCGAACAGGGGACCCAGTACTTC. It translates to CSARVTEQGTQYF. J is TRBJ2-7 and V is TRBV20-1, with a weak D call TRBD1 (6 bases). Gene TRBJ2-5 matches the end of the DNA better, so the J call may be wrong. CDR1 is DFQATT, CDR2 SNEGSKA, per germline (reference sequence). This CDR3 comprises 13 residues.

This clonotype was detected only a few times. The chain is built from TRBV6-6 and TRBJ1-1, with 8 bases identical to TRBD1. The V segment lost 7 bases and the J segment 5 bases; nucleotides outside the gene matches: 12. This CDR3 region has 15 residues. Germline CDR1 is MNHNY and CDR2 is SVGAGI (reference sequence). CDR3 in DNA: TGTGCCAGCACCCCCGACAGGGGACGGAGAACTGAAGCTTTCTTT. It translates to CASTPDRGRRTEAFF.

The chain joins TRBV12-3 or TRBV12-4 to TRBJ1-1, with unresolved D. V was trimmed by 0 bases and J by 8 bases, leaving 7 bases between them. The CDR3 has 12 residues. In DNA, the CDR3 is TGTGCCAGCAGTTTAGCCCGGGAGGAAGCTTTCTTT. Its protein is CASSLAREEAFF.

V and J are TRBV7-7 and TRBJ1-3, with a tentative D call TRBD1 (6 bases). Trimming took off 7 bases at V and 9 bases at J, with 19 bases between the two ends. Germline CDR1 and CDR2: SSHAT and FNYEAQ (reference sequence). The CDR3 loop spans 14 amino acids. The CDR3 region has the DNA TGTGCCAGCATCCCAGAGGGGGTTGTGGGCACCATATATTTT. Amino acids: CASIPEGVVGTIYF.

A single count supports this clonotype. The chain employs TRBV7-2 and TRBJ2-3; tentatively, D is TRBD2 (5 bases). The V gene lost 5 bases and the J gene lost 2 bases, with 14 bases spanning the gap. CDR1 is SGHTA, CDR2 FQGNSA, per germline. The length of the CDR3 is 15 residues. The chain's CDR3 is CASSTHRGYTDTQYF. CDR3 DNA sequence: TGTGCCAGCAGCACACACCGGGGATACACAGATACGCAGTATTTT. Drawing the rest from reference TRBV7-2 and TRBJ2-3, the complete variable domain is GAGVSQSPSNKVTEKGKDVELRCDPISGHTALYWYRQSLGQGLEFLIYFQGNSAPDKSGLPSDRFSAERTGGSVSTLTIQRTQQEDSAVYLCASSTHRGYTDTQYFGPGTRLTVL.